This TCR beta chain comes out of a study of T cell responses to AZD1222 COVID-19 vaccine. V was cut by 5 bases and J by 5 bases, with 15 bases left in between. Germline CDR1 MNHEY, CDR2 SMNVEV (reference sequence). This CDR3 has 14 amino acids. Of note for this clone: Its antigen is not known.

Findings and limits, study-wide: Most donors were white British and more were female, and clonal diversity was possibly underestimated. Per reports, nearly half of all spike-specific TCRs target regions that are unmutated in variants.

The data were produced by immunoSEQ multiplex PCR, yet TCRdb's version contains in-frame clones alone and is incomplete. The repertoire has about 130,000 clones, roughly 90% of them found once; the top ten carry over 1.5%. The receptor's source is an adult in good health. The material sequenced was peripheral blood, taken on day 0 of AZD1222 vaccination. The chain uses TRBV27 and TRBJ1-2, with D possibly matching TRBD1 (6 bases). The DNA of the CDR3 is TGTGCCAGCAGTACCTCCGACAGGAGGTATGGCTACACCTTC. Protein product: CASSTSDRRYGYTF.